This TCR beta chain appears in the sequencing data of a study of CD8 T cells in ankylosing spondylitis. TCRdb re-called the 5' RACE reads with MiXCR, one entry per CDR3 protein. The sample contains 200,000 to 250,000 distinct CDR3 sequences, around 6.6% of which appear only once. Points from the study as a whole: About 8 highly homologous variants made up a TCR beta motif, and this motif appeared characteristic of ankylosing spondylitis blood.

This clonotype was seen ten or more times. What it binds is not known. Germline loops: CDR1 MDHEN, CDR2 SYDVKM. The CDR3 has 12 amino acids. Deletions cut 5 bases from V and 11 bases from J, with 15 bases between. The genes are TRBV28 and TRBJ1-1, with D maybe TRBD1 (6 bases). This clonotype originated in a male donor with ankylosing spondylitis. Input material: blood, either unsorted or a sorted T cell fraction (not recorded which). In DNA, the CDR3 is TGTGCCAGCAGTCTGTACAGGGTCGACGCTTTCTTT. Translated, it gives CASSLYRVDAFF.